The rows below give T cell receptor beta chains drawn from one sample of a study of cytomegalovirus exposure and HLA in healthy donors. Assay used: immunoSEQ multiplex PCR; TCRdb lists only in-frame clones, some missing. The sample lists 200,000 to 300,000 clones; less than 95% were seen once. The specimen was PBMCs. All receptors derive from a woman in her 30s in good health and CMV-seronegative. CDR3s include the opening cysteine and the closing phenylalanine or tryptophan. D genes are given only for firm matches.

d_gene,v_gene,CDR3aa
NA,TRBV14,CASSHNVADTQYF
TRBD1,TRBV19,CATEGTGPYTGELFF
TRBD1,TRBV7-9,CASSTDRDWGQPQHF
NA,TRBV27,CASGTNPYEQYF
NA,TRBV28,CASSFYRDPGEQYF
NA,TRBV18,CASSPGAAGETQYF
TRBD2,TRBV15,CATSRDITSGSRDEQFF
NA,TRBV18,CASSPSQGRPREQFF
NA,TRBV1,CTSSKYKKKAYEQYF
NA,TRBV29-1,CSVVRGTETQYF
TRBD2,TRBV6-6,CASSQGTSGNYEQYF